This T cell receptor beta chain was captured in a study of T cells expressing NK-cell markers. The CDR3 contains 15 residues. The germline V gene has CDR1 MNHEY and CDR2 SVGAGI. No DNA is given; TCRdb re-called the 5' RACE reads and lists each CDR3 protein once. The data include over 150,000 distinct CDR3 sequences; the top ten clones carry 20%. Sequenced material: blood T cells: a sorted CD56 or NKG2C T cell subset, CD4+ or CD8+ T cells, or bulk PBMC T cells (not recorded which). The sequence derives from a man aged 18-70 years in good health. V gene TRBV6-5 combines with J gene TRBJ1-1; TCRdb's D gene call, TRBD1, goes unchecked for lack of DNA. CDR3 in amino acids: CASSYPGTGGTEAFF.